The 32 T cell receptor beta chains below were found in one sample sequenced in a study of Ad26.COV2.S vaccination and SARS-CoV-2 variants. Repertoires were generated with immunoSEQ multiplex PCR, while TCRdb's copy carries only in-frame clones and drops some. The data hold around 450,000 clones, with nearly 90% observed a single time. The treatment here: roughly 18 received Ad26.COV2.S at low or high dose, single or two shots; several received placebo; per-sample allocation not given. Each sample was drawn 63 days after the first injection (of vaccine or placebo). Sequences were derived from peripheral blood, sampled in a trial of Ad26.COV2.S vaccine versus placebo. These receptors were collected from a person aged 18-60 years who received the Ad26.COV2.S COVID-19 vaccine or a placebo.

The CDR3 sequence: CASSFLSTDTQYF. The CDR3 nucleotides are TGTGCCAGCAGTTTCCTTAGCACAGATACGCAGTATTTT. The V and J genes are TRBV12-3 or TRBV12-4 and TRBJ2-3, with D uncertain. Trimming pared 3 bases from V and 0 bases from J, leaving 4 bases between. The CDR3 consists of 13 residues.

The DNA of the CDR3 is TGTGCCAGCCGACTAGCGCTGAACAATGAGCAGTTCTTC. The encoded protein is CASRLALNNEQFF. V and J are TRBV2 and TRBJ2-1, with TRBD2 matching over 8 bases. There are 13 residues in the CDR3. Trimming cost V 8 bases and J 5 bases; bases outside gene matches: 5. Germline CDR1 SNHLY, CDR2 FYNNEI.

The chain links TRBV18 to TRBJ2-7; 12 bases match TRBD2. The CDR3 length is 15 residues. Unmatched junction bases numbered 7, after V lost 6 bases and J lost 4 bases. The germline CDR1 and CDR2 sequences are KGHSH and LQKENI. The chain's CDR3 is CASSRGTSGLYEQYV. The DNA for the CDR3 is TGTGCCAGCTCCCGGGGGACTAGCGGGTTGTACGAGCAGTACGTC.

The chain carries TRBV3-1 (or the pseudogene TRBV3-2) and TRBJ2-7; D not certain. V was trimmed by 1 base and J by 5 bases, leaving 3 bases between them. Germline V gene data show CDR1 as LGHDT and CDR2 as YNNKEL (reference sequence). This CDR3 spans 11 amino acids. The CDR3 nucleotides read TGTGCCAGCAGCCAAGTGGACGAGCAGTACTTC. Residues: CASSQVDEQYF.

The sample holds a few counts of this clone. The sample holds other DNA sequences that translate to the same CDR3. This chain joins TRBV2 and TRBJ2-7; TRBD1 matches at 8 bases. The CDR3 contains 14 residues. Germline V gene data show CDR1 as SNHLY and CDR2 as FYNNEI. Losses at the gene ends were 5 bases for V and 0 bases for J; bases not matched to a gene: 3. CDR3: CASSRQGSSYEQYF. The CDR3 region has the DNA TGTGCCAGCAGTCGACAGGGGAGCTCCTACGAGCAGTACTTC.

The genes are TRBV9 and TRBJ2-5; TRBD1 might be the D (5 bases). Germline assignment: CDR1 SGDLS and CDR2 YYNGEE. The CDR3 contains 16 residues. V gave up 0 bases and J gave up 2 bases, with 14 bases separating them. This chain's CDR3 is CASSVGGADTQETQYF. As DNA, the CDR3 is TGTGCCAGCAGCGTAGGTGGTGCGGACACACAAGAGACCCAGTACTTC.

CDR3 sequence: CASSRTGGIYNEQFF. The CDR3 nucleotides read TGCGCCAGCAGCCGGACAGGGGGGATCTACAATGAGCAGTTCTTC. This chain links TRBV5-1 with TRBJ2-1, with TRBD1 matching 10 bases. CDR3 size: 15 residues. V lost 4 bases and J lost 3; bases outside the gene matches: 4. Germline V gene lookup returns CDR1 SGHRS and CDR2 YFSETQ.

The V call is TRBV4-3, the J call TRBJ2-7; 9 bases match TRBD2. CDR3 size: 17 residues. J lost 2 bases, V lost 1 base, and 9 bases had no gene match. Per germline, CDR1 LGHNA and CDR2 YSLEER. In DNA, the CDR3 is TGCGCCAGCAGCCAAGGCCCCATTAAGCGGGGGGCCTACGAGCAGTACTTC. It specifies CASSQGPIKRGAYEQYF.

This clone came up once. This chain connects TRBV12-3 or TRBV12-4 to TRBJ2-2; no clear D gene. V lost 6 bases and J lost 6, with 5 bases in between. The CDR3 contains 11 residues. The chain's CDR3 is CASRSAGELFF. DNA of the CDR3: TGTGCCAGCAGAAGCGCCGGGGAGCTGTTTTTT.

The rearrangement uses TRBV5-1 and TRBJ2-1, with D uncertain. The CDR3 is made up of 15 amino acids. V lost 4 bases, J lost 0 bases, and 11 bases lay in between. CDR1 SGHRS and CDR2 YFSETQ come from the germline V gene. DNA for the CDR3: TGCGCCAGCAGCCCTGACTCCCGCTCCTACAATGAGCAGTTCTTC. Amino acid sequence: CASSPDSRSYNEQFF. The variable domain in full, completed from reference TRBV5-1 and TRBJ2-1, reads KAGVTQTPRYLIKTRGQQVTLSCSPISGHRSVSWYQQTPGQGLQFLFEYFSETQRNKGNFPGRFSGRQFSNSRSEMNVSTLELGDSALYLCASSPDSRSYNEQFFGPGTRLTVL.

This chain uses TRBV19 with TRBJ2-2; TRBD1 is a possible D gene (9 bases). This CDR3 is built from 18 residues. V lost 6 bases and J lost 1, with 21 bases in between. The V gene's germline CDR1 is LNHDA and CDR2 SQIVND (reference sequence). CDR3: CASSSNRGGQGNTGELFF. The CDR3 bases are TGTGCCAGTAGCTCTAATCGGGGGGGACAGGGGAACACCGGGGAGCTGTTTTTT.

The table lists this clone with a count of one. The chain recombines TRBV5-4 with TRBJ2-2; TRBD2 matches 12 bases. V dropped 3 bases and J dropped 6; count of bases not matched to a gene: 9. The CDR3 contains 17 residues. Per germline, CDR1 SGHNT and CDR2 YYREEE (reference sequence). The chain's CDR3 is CASSSRTSGTQAGELFF. CDR3 nucleotide sequence: TGTGCCAGCAGCTCCCGGACTAGCGGGACCCAGGCCGGGGAGCTGTTTTTT.

The rearrangement links TRBV6-5 to TRBJ2-3, with D possibly matching TRBD2 (6 bases). CDR1 is MNHEY, CDR2 SVGAGI, per germline. Trimming removed 6 bases at V and 1 base at J, with 11 bases between. CDR3 length equals 14 residues. CDR3 DNA: TGTGCCAGCAGGAGGGAGGTTCGCACAGATACGCAGTATTTT. This sequence encodes CASRREVRTDTQYF.

CDR3 bases: TGTGCCAGCAGTCAATGGGACAGGGGGCTGTATAGCAATCAGCCCCAGCATTTT. Protein product: CASSQWDRGLYSNQPQHF. This chain joins TRBV28 and TRBJ1-5; 12 nucleotides match TRBD1. CDR1 and CDR2 from the germline V gene are MDHEN and SYDVKM. This CDR3 comprises 18 residues. The trim removed 5 bases at V and 0 bases at J, leaving 8 bases unmatched.

The rearrangement joins TRBV29-1 to TRBJ2-3, with TRBD2 identical over 15 bases. The CDR3 covers 17 residues. Germline V gives CDR1 SQVTM, CDR2 ANQGSEA. V was clipped by 3 bases and J by 1 base; unmatched bases: 5. The CDR3 spells CSVEGLAGGGGTDTQYF. The CDR3 DNA sequence: TGCAGCGTTGAGGGACTAGCGGGAGGAGGTGGCACAGATACGCAGTATTTT.

The chain joins TRBV21-1 to TRBJ2-4. TRBV21-1 is an annotated pseudogene. The CDR3 is 12 residues long. The CDR3: CASSNQKLSRYF. The DNA for the CDR3 is TGTGCCAGCAGCAACCAGAAGCTTTCTCGGTACTTC.

In DNA, the CDR3 is TGTGCCAGCTCACCATTGGGGGGTGGCGAGCAGTACGTC. Its translation: CASSPLGGGEQYV. This rearrangement joins TRBV18 to TRBJ2-7, with a weak D call TRBD2 (6 bases). Trimming pared 2 bases from V and 6 bases from J, leaving 11 bases between. This CDR3 is 13 amino acids long. CDR1 and CDR2 (germline): KGHSH, LQKENI.

The chain carries TRBV11-3 and TRBJ2-1; the match to TRBD1 covers 7 bases. The CDR3 has 15 amino acids. Germline CDR1 SGHNT, CDR2 YENEEA. V shed 5 bases and J 4 bases; nucleotides not matched to a gene: 8. This CDR3 reads CASSTRDSPYNEQFF. DNA for the CDR3: TGTGCCAGCAGCACCCGGGACAGTCCTTACAATGAGCAGTTCTTC.

The chain links TRBV27 to TRBJ1-5, with TRBD1 as a possible D gene (5 bases). V gave up 3 bases and J gave up 0 bases, with 6 bases separating them. Germline lookup yields CDR1 MNHEY and CDR2 SMNVEV (reference sequence). The CDR3 sequence is 14 residues long. The CDR3 DNA follows: TGTGCCAGCAGTTTGCAGGGTAGCAATCAGCCCCAGCATTTT. Its protein product is CASSLQGSNQPQHF.

The chain employs TRBV5-4 and TRBJ1-6; 10 nucleotides align to TRBD1. The J segment lost 8 bases and the V segment lost 0 bases, leaving 5 bases of the junction unmatched. The CDR3 runs 16 residues. Germline V CDR1 and CDR2: SGHNT, YYREEE (reference sequence). The CDR3 DNA follows: TGTGCCAGCAGCTTGGGCCTCGGGACAGGGGATTCACCCCTCCACTTT. Its translation: CASSLGLGTGDSPLHF. Full variable domain (missing parts from reference TRBV5-4 and TRBJ1-6): ETGVTQSPTHLIKTRGQQVTLRCSSQSGHNTVSWYQQALGQGPQFIFQYYREEENGRGNFPPRFSGLQFPNYSSELNVNALELDDSALYLCASSLGLGTGDSPLHFGNGTRLTVT.

This sequence joins TRBV6-4 and TRBJ2-1; 9 bases agree with TRBD1. The CDR3 sequence is 15 residues long. J was trimmed by 7 bases and V by 8 bases; bases with no gene match: 12. The germline gives CDR1 MRHNA, CDR2 SNTAGT. The CDR3 DNA reads as TGTGCCAGCCCCGGACAGGGGAAGGGCGTGAATGAGCAGTTCTTC. As protein: CASPGQGKGVNEQFF.

The J gene is TRBJ2-7, the V gene TRBV9; 7 nucleotides align to TRBD2. J gave up 3 bases and V 3 bases, and 6 bases lay outside the gene matches. The CDR3 spans 14 residues. Germline-derived CDR1 and CDR2 are SGDLS and YYNGEE. The CDR3 sequence is CASSGPSGVYEQYV. The DNA of the CDR3 is TGTGCCAGCAGCGGACCTAGCGGAGTCTACGAGCAGTACGTC.

The chain couples TRBV6-2 or TRBV6-3 to TRBJ1-5, with TRBD1 identical over 9 bases. CDR1 is MNHEY, CDR2 SVGEGT, per germline. V shed 2 bases, J shed 5 bases, and the junction held 7 bases outside the gene matches. The CDR3 runs to 16 residues. The CDR3 reads CASSYATGQGYQPQHF. For the CDR3, the DNA is TGTGCCAGCAGTTACGCGACCGGACAGGGGTATCAGCCCCAGCATTTT.

The chain links TRBV5-1 to TRBJ2-7; 12 bases align to TRBD2. The ends lost 0 bases at V and 0 bases at J; junction bases unmatched: 7. The germline gives CDR1 SGHRS, CDR2 YFSETQ. The CDR3 totals 18 residues. The CDR3 DNA is TGCGCCAGCAGCTTGGGTATAAGACTAGCGGGGGACTCCTACGAGCAGTACTTC. Translating it yields CASSLGIRLAGDSYEQYF.

The rearrangement joins TRBV5-1 to TRBJ2-5; D is unclear. The ends were cut back, 4 bases at V and 4 bases at J, with 5 bases in the middle. The CDR3 has 11 residues. Germline V gene data show CDR1 as SGHRS and CDR2 as YFSETQ. CDR3 sequence (DNA): TGCGCCAGCAGCCGAGGAGAGACCCAGTACTTC. This gives the protein CASSRGETQYF.

The V gene is TRBV27, the J gene TRBJ1-2, with 11 bases identical to TRBD1. V dropped 3 bases and J dropped 8; count of bases not matched to a gene: 8. This CDR3 has 15 residues. Germline lookup yields CDR1 MNHEY and CDR2 SMNVEV (reference sequence). CDR3 bases: TGTGCCAGCAGTTTTCGGACAGGGGGCACAAGCGGCTACACCTTC. Its protein product is CASSFRTGGTSGYTF.

This chain uses TRBV7-3 with TRBJ2-1; D may match TRBD1 or TRBD2 (5 bases each). V was shortened by 5 bases and J by 0 bases, with 17 bases between the two germline ends. The CDR3 covers 17 residues. Germline V gives CDR1 SGHTA, CDR2 FQGTGA. The CDR3 DNA follows: TGTGCCAGCAGCCAACAGGAATGGGGGAGCTCCTACAATGAGCAGTTCTTC. Amino acid sequence: CASSQQEWGSSYNEQFF.

V usage is TRBV23-1 and J usage is TRBJ2-7; the D is unclear. TRBV23-1 is marked as an open reading frame, function uncertain. V gave up 4 bases and J gave up 8 bases, with 18 bases separating them. The CDR3 runs to 14 residues. CDR3 residues: CASSRVVEGDKQYF. Written as DNA, the CDR3 is TGCGCCAGCAGTCGAGTGGTGGAAGGCGACAAGCAGTACTTC.

The rearrangement uses TRBV9 and TRBJ2-3, with 7 nucleotides matching TRBD1. The CDR3 consists of 14 residues. V was pared by 9 bases and J by 5 bases, with 12 bases of the junction left unmatched. Germline CDR1 reads SGDLS; CDR2 reads YYNGEE. CDR3 DNA sequence: TGTGCCACCGCAACCAGCCGACAGGGAGATACGCAGTATTTT. Amino acids: CATATSRQGDTQYF.

This chain links TRBV21-1 with TRBJ2-3; TRBD2 was called by the table and not checked on the DNA. TRBV21-1 is tagged as a pseudogene. This CDR3 contains 17 residues. The DNA for the CDR3 is TGTGCCAGCAGCAAGACTAGCGGGAGGGCCGATGCAGATACGCAGTATTTT. Translating gives CASSKTSGRADADTQYF.

This clone was recorded once. The chain links TRBV10-3 to TRBJ2-2; 9 nucleotides line up with TRBD1. The germline gives CDR1 ENHRY, CDR2 SYGVKD. CDR3 length equals 18 residues. The V segment lost 2 bases and the J segment 9 bases; nucleotides outside the gene matches: 16. The CDR3 region has the DNA TGTGCCATCAGTGAGACAGCCGGGACAGGGATCCCCCTCAGGGAGCTGTTTTTT. Translated, it gives CAISETAGTGIPLRELFF.

The chain carries TRBV5-6 and TRBJ1-1; no definite D call. The CDR3 contains 13 residues. V lost 0 bases and J 4 bases, leaving 7 bases between the germline ends. The germline gives CDR1 SGHDT, CDR2 YYEEEE. Here the CDR3 DNA reads TGTGCCAGCAGCTTGGGAGGTGGCACTGAAGCTTTCTTT. It translates to CASSLGGGTEAFF.